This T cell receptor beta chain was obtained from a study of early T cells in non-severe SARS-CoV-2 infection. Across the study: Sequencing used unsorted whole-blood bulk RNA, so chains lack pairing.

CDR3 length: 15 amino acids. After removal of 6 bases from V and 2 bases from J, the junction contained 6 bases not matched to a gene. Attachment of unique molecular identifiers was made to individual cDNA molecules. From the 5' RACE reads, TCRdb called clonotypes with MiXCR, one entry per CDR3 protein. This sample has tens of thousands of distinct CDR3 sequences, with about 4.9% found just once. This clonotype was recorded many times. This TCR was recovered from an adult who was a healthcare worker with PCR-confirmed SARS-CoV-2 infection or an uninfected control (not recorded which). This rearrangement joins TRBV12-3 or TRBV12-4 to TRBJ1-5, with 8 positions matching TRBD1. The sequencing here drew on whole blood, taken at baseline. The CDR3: CASSSDREGNQPQHF. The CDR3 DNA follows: TGTGCCAGCAGCTCGGACAGGGAGGGCAATCAGCCCCAGCATTTT.